A selection of T cell receptor beta chains follows, all from one sample in a study of blood T cell repertoires in COVID-19. Libraries were prepared by immunoSEQ multiplex PCR; TCRdb keeps only in-frame clonotypes and omits some of them. Altogether about 65,000 clones are present, 80% to 85% being singletons, with the ten largest covering just over 40%. Specimen: peripheral blood. Receptor source: a human donor in a cohort sampled during active COVID-19. The CDR3 runs from the conserved cysteine through the conserved F or W. Each record gives: D gene, J gene, clone size, V gene, CDR3 DNA, CDR3 protein. D genes are given only for firm matches. Clone size is not always given. Where it is, it says once, few, many or a class for expanded clones.

D: TRBD1; J: TRBJ1-6; size: .; V: TRBV6-5; DNA: TGTGCCAGCAGGCCTCCGGGACAGGGGAATTCACCCCTCCACTTT; CDR3: CASRPPGQGNSPLHF
D: .; J: TRBJ1-5; size: .; V: TRBV7-8; DNA: TGTGCCAGCAGCTTAACACATAGCAATCAGCCCCAGCATTTT; CDR3: CASSLTHSNQPQHF
D: TRBD1; J: TRBJ1-5; size: .; V: TRBV9; DNA: TGTGCCAGCAGCAAAGAGGACAGGTGGGGTCAGCCCCAGCATTTT; CDR3: CASSKEDRWGQPQHF
D: .; J: TRBJ1-1; size: .; V: TRBV28; DNA: TGTGCCAGCAGTTTAGGAGGGGCCACTGAAGCTTTCTTT; CDR3: CASSLGGATEAFF
D: TRBD1; J: TRBJ1-4; size: .; V: TRBV18; DNA: TGTGCCAGCTCACCCGAGGGGGCTACTAATGAAAAACTGTTTTTT; CDR3: CASSPEGATNEKLFF
D: TRBD2; J: TRBJ2-1; size: .; V: TRBV5-1; DNA: TGCGCCAGCAGCTTGATTAGTAGCGGGGCATACAATGAGCAGTTCTTC; CDR3: CASSLISSGAYNEQFF
D: .; J: TRBJ1-1; size: .; V: TRBV7-2; DNA: TGTGCCAGCAGCCCTGAAGGGGGATCCACTGAAGCTTTCTTT; CDR3: CASSPEGGSTEAFF
D: .; J: TRBJ1-5; size: .; V: TRBV4-3; DNA: TGCGCCAGCAGCCAAGATAGCAGGGGCAATCAGCCCCAGCATTTT; CDR3: CASSQDSRGNQPQHF
D: TRBD2; J: TRBJ2-7; size: .; V: TRBV4-1; DNA: TGCGCCAGCAGCCAAGCTTTTCGGACTAGCGGACCCTACGAGCAGTACTTC; CDR3: CASSQAFRTSGPYEQYF
D: .; J: TRBJ1-5; size: few; V: TRBV6-6; DNA: TGTGCCAGCAGTCCCCGCGCCGGGGGAAGGCGGCAGCCCCAGCATTTT; CDR3: CASSPRAGGRRQPQHF
D: TRBD2; J: TRBJ2-1; size: .; V: TRBV5-1; DNA: TGCGCCAGCAGCTTCACTAGCGGGGGTGCAAATGAGCAGTTCTTC; CDR3: CASSFTSGGANEQFF
D: TRBD2; J: TRBJ2-3; size: .; V: TRBV2; DNA: TGTGCCAGCAGTGGTCTAGGACTAGCGGGGTCAGATACGCAGTATTTT; CDR3: CASSGLGLAGSDTQYF
D: .; J: TRBJ1-5; size: .; V: TRBV28; DNA: TGTGCCAGCAGTTTGGGCAGGGGAAGTAGGCCCCAGCATTTT; CDR3: CASSLGRGSRPQHF
D: TRBD2; J: TRBJ2-7; size: once; V: TRBV28; DNA: TGTGCCAGCAGTTTAGCCCGGGCTAGCGGGGGCCGCTACGAGCAGTACTTC; CDR3: CASSLARASGGRYEQYF
D: .; J: TRBJ2-5; size: few; V: TRBV29-1; DNA: TGCAGCGTTGTTGGCGAGACCCAGTACTTC; CDR3: CSVVGETQYF
D: TRBD1; J: TRBJ2-4; size: .; V: TRBV27; DNA: TGTGCCAGCAGTTCCGGACAGGGGGCTGGGGGGTGGTACTTC; CDR3: CASSSGQGAGGWYF
D: .; J: TRBJ2-7; size: .; V: TRBV5-1; DNA: TGCGCCAGCAGCCGCCCGACGGGATCCGAGCAGTACTTC; CDR3: CASSRPTGSEQYF
D: TRBD1; J: TRBJ1-1; size: .; V: TRBV7-9; DNA: TGTGCCAGCAGCCTAGGGAGGACAGGGTTGAACACTGAAGCTTTCTTT; CDR3: CASSLGRTGLNTEAFF
D: .; J: TRBJ2-3; size: .; V: TRBV30; DNA: TGTGCCTGGAATATCGGGGATACGCAGTATTTT; CDR3: CAWNIGDTQYF
D: .; J: TRBJ1-5; size: .; V: TRBV3-1/TRBV3-2; DNA: TGTGCCAGCAGCCAAACAGGGTGGATTCAGCCCCAGCATTTT; CDR3: CASSQTGWIQPQHF
D: TRBD1; J: TRBJ2-2; size: .; V: TRBV5-6; DNA: TGTGCCAGCAGCTTGGGAGGGACAGGGCGGACCGGGGAGCTGTTTTTT; CDR3: CASSLGGTGRTGELFF
D: TRBD1; J: TRBJ2-3; size: .; V: TRBV28; DNA: TGTGCCAGCAGTTCCCCCGCTGAGACAGGGGCCCCCACAGATACGCAGTATTTT; CDR3: CASSSPAETGAPTDTQYF
D: TRBD1; J: TRBJ1-1; size: .; V: TRBV5-1; DNA: TGCGCCAGCAGCCCCAGACAGGGGCGTGGGACTGAAGCTTTCTTT; CDR3: CASSPRQGRGTEAFF
D: .; J: TRBJ2-1; size: .; V: TRBV3-1/TRBV3-2; DNA: TGTGCCAGCAGCCAACCCTCGTCCTATGAGCAGTTCTTC; CDR3: CASSQPSSYEQFF
D: TRBD2; J: TRBJ2-5; size: .; V: TRBV4-1; DNA: TGCGCCAGCAGCCGATGGACTAGCGGGGAGACCCAGTACTTC; CDR3: CASSRWTSGETQYF
D: .; J: TRBJ1-5; size: .; V: TRBV5-4; DNA: TGTGCCAGCAGCTTGGGGGGGGGTCAGCCCCAGCATTTT; CDR3: CASSLGGGQPQHF
D: .; J: TRBJ2-1; size: .; V: TRBV11-2; DNA: TGTGCCAGCACCAAAGCCGCTAGGCACCGCTACAATGAGCAGTTCTTC; CDR3: CASTKAARHRYNEQFF
D: TRBD2; J: TRBJ2-3; size: .; V: TRBV6-5; DNA: TGTGCCAGCAGTTTAGGACTAGCGGGGACGTCAGATACGCAGTATTTT; CDR3: CASSLGLAGTSDTQYF
D: .; J: TRBJ2-1; size: .; V: TRBV5-4; DNA: TGTGCCAGCAGCTTGGTGGGGGGTTCCTACAATGAGCAGTTCTTC; CDR3: CASSLVGGSYNEQFF
D: .; J: TRBJ1-5; size: .; V: TRBV7-2; DNA: TGTGCCAGCAGCCGGGAAGGGGGAATCAATCAGCCCCAGCATTTT; CDR3: CASSREGGINQPQHF
D: TRBD1; J: TRBJ2-1; size: .; V: TRBV5-4; DNA: TGTGCCAGCAGCTTTGGGGGACAGGGCTACAATGAGCAGTTCTTC; CDR3: CASSFGGQGYNEQFF
D: TRBD1; J: TRBJ1-1; size: .; V: TRBV30; DNA: TGTGCCTGGAGTACCAAGGGACAGGGGCGTACTGAAGCTTTCTTT; CDR3: CAWSTKGQGRTEAFF
D: .; J: TRBJ2-5; size: once; V: TRBV2; DNA: TGTGCCAGCAGTGGGACAGTCCAAGAGACCCAGTACTTC; CDR3: CASSGTVQETQYF
D: TRBD1; J: TRBJ2-7; size: .; V: TRBV3-1/TRBV3-2; DNA: TGTGCCAGCAGCCAACTTCCAGGGGGCCCTGAACAGTACTTC; CDR3: CASSQLPGGPEQYF
D: .; J: TRBJ1-1; size: .; V: TRBV9; DNA: TGTGCCAGCAGCGCCCAGACAGGAAACACTGAAGCTTTCTTT; CDR3: CASSAQTGNTEAFF
D: TRBD2; J: TRBJ2-3; size: .; V: TRBV4-3; DNA: TGCGCCAGCAGCGCAAGAGGCGGGGGGGATTTTGTGACAGATACGCAGTATTTT; CDR3: CASSARGGGDFVTDTQYF